This T cell receptor beta chain was captured in a study of vaccination and CD4 T cells after COVID-19. For the study at large: Each participant underwent a two-dose regimen of either the BNT162b2 or the mRNA-1273 vaccine.

Regarding treatment: roughly 11-day PBMC culture with coronavirus spike peptide pools or control peptides (ViraFEST assay). TCRs were sequenced by ViraFEST after antigen-specific T cells had been expanded with peptide pools. Culture of two million PBMCs per well took place with around 10 IU/ml IL-2 and 9 to 10 ug/ml peptide pools. About this clonotype: Its target is unknown.

The assay that was used to sequence DNA from cultured CD4+ T cells was the Oncomine TCR Beta short-read assay. The source of extracted genomic DNA was cultured CD4+ T cells. TCRdb reprocessed the PCR reads via MiXCR and lists one record per CDR3 protein. Here the sample spans some 8,800 distinct CDR3 sequences, just under 65% being singletons. Sequencing used CD4+ T cells from blood, cultured in vitro. This TCR was sampled from a human donor who had recovered from COVID-19.

CDR3 bases: TGTGCCTGGAAGTGGGGCACTGAAGCTTTCTTT. It translates to CAWKWGTEAFF. The genes are TRBV30 and TRBJ1-1; D gene ambiguous. The CDR3 totals 11 residues. Germline CDR1 GTSNPN, CDR2 SVGIG (reference sequence). Trimming removed 4 bases at V and 4 bases at J, with 7 bases between. The whole variable domain, remainder taken from reference TRBV30 and TRBJ1-1, is SQTIHQWPATLVQPVGSPLSLECTVEGTSNPNLYWYRQAAGRGLQLLFYSVGIGQISSEVPQNLSASRPQDRQFILSSKKLLLSDSGFYLCAWKWGTEAFFGQGTRLTVV.